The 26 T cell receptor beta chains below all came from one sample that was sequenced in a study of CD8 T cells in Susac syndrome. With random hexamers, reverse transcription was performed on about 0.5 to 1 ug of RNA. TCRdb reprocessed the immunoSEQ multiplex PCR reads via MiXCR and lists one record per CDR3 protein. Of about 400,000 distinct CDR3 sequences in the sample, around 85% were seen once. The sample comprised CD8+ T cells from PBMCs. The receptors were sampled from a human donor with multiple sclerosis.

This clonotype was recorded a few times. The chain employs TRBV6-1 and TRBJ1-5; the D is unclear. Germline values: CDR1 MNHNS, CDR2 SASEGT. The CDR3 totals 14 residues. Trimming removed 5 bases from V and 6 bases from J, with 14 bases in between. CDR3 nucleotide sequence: TGTGCCAGCAGTTTGATCCTGGGAGGTCAGCCCCAGCATTTT. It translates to CASSLILGGQPQHF.

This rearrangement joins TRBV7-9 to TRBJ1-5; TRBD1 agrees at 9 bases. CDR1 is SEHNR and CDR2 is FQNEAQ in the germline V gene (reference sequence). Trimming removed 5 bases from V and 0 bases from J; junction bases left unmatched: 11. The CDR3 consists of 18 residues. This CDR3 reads CASSADPDRGISNQPQHF. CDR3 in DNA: TGTGCCAGCAGCGCCGACCCGGACAGGGGCATTAGCAATCAGCCCCAGCATTTT.

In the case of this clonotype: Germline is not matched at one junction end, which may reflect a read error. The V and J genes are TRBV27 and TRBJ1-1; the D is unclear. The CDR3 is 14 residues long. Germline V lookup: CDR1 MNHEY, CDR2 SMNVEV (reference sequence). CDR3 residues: CANSLRPVSAEAFF. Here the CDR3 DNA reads TGTGCCAACAGTTTACGTCCAGTTAGCGCTGAAGCTTTCTTT.

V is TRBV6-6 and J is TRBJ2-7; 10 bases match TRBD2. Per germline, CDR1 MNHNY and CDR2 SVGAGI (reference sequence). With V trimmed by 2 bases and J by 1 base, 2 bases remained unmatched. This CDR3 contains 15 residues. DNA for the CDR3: TGTGCCAGCAGTTACGGGACTAGCGTATCCTACGAGCAGTACTTC. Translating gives CASSYGTSVSYEQYF.

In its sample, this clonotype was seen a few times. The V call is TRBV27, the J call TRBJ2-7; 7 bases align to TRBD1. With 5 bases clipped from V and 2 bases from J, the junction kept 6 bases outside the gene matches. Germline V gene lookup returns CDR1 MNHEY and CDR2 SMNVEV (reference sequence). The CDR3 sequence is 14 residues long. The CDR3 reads CASSPRDRTYEQYF. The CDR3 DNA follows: TGTGCCAGCAGTCCCCGGGACAGAACCTACGAGCAGTACTTC.

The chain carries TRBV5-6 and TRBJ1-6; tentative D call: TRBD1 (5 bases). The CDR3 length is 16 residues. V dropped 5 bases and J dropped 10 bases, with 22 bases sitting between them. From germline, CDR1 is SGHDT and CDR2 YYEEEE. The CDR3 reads CASSFLGDGLDSPLHF. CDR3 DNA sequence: TGTGCCAGCAGTTTCCTCGGGGACGGGTTGGACTCACCCCTCCACTTT.

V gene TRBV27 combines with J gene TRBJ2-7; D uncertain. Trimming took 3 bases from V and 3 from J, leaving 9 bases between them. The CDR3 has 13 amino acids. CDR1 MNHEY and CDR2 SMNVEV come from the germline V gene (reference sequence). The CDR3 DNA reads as TGTGCCAGCAGTTTCGGCAAACACTACGAGCAGTACTTC. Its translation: CASSFGKHYEQYF.

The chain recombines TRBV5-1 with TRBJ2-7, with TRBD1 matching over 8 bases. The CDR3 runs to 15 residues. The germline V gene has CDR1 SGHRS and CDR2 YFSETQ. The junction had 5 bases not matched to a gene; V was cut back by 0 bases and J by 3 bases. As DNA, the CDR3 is TGCGCCAGCAGCTTGGTCTCCGGACAGGGCTACGAGCAGTACTTC. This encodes CASSLVSGQGYEQYF. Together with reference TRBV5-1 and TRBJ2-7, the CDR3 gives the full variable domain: KAGVTQTPRYLIKTRGQQVTLSCSPISGHRSVSWYQQTPGQGLQFLFEYFSETQRNKGNFPGRFSGRQFSNSRSEMNVSTLELGDSALYLCASSLVSGQGYEQYFGPGTRLTVT.

For the CDR3, the DNA is TGTGCCAGCAGTGAAGCTCGGCCGGGGGGGCCCTACGAGCAGTACTTC. It specifies CASSEARPGGPYEQYF. The V gene is TRBV2, the J gene TRBJ2-7; 8 nucleotides agree with TRBD2. Trimming removed 0 bases from V and 2 bases from J; junction bases left unmatched: 6. The CDR3 is 16 residues long. Germline V lookup: CDR1 SNHLY, CDR2 FYNNEI.

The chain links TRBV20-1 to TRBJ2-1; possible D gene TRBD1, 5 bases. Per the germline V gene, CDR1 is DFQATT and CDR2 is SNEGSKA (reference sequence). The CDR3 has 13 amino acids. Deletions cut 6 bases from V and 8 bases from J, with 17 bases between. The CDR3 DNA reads TGCAGTGCGGGGCTGGGGCCAGGTTATGAGCAGTTCTTC. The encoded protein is CSAGLGPGYEQFF.

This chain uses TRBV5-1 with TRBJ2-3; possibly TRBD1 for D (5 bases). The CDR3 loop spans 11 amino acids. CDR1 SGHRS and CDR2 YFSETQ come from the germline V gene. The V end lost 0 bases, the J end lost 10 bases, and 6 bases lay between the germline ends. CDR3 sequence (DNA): TGCGCCAGCAGCTTGGAAGGGGCGCAGTATTTT. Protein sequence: CASSLEGAQYF.

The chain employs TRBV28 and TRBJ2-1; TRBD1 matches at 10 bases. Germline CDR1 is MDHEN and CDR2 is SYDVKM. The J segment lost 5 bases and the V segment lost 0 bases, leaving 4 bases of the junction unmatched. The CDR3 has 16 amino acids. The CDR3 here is CASSLWGQGSHNEQFF. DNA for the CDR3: TGTGCCAGCAGTTTATGGGGACAGGGGTCCCACAATGAGCAGTTCTTC.

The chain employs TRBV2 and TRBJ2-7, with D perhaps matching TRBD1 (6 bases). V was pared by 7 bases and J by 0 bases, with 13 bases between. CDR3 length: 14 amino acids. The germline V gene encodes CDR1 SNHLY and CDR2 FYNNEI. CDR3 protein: CASTWTDSSYEQYF. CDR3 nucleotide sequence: TGTGCCAGCACATGGACGGACAGCTCCTACGAGCAGTACTTC.

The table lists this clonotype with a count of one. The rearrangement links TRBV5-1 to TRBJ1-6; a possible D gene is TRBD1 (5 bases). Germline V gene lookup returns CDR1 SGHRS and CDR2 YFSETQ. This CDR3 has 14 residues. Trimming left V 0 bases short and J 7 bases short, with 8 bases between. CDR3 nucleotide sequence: TGCGCCAGCAGCTTGGTGGAGGGGAATTCACCCCTCCACTTT. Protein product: CASSLVEGNSPLHF.

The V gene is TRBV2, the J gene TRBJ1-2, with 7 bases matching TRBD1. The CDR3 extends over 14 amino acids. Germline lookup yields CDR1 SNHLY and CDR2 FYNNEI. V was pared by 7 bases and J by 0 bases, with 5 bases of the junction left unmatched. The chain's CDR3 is CASMGTATNYGYTF. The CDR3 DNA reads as TGTGCCAGCATGGGGACAGCCACTAACTATGGCTACACCTTC.

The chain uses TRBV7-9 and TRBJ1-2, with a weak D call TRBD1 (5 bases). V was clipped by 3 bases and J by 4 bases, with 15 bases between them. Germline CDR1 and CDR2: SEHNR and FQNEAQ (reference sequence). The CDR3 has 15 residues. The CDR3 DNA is TGTGCCAGCAGCTTTGAGTTGACAGCCCTCTATGGCTACACCTTC. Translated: CASSFELTALYGYTF.

The CDR3 protein is CASSPNPLTGEGDEQYF. The CDR3, as DNA: TGTGCCAGCAGTCCGAACCCTCTGACAGGGGAAGGCGACGAGCAGTACTTC. This rearrangement joins TRBV12-3 or TRBV12-4 to TRBJ2-7; TRBD1 matches 8 bases. The ends lost 5 bases at V and 5 bases at J; junction bases unmatched: 17. The CDR3 sequence is 17 residues long.

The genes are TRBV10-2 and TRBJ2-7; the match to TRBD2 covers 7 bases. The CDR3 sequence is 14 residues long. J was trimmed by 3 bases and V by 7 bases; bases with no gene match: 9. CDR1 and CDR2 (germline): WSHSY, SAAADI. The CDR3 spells CASTLYRTSYEQYF. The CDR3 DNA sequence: TGCGCCAGCACACTATATCGGACTAGCTACGAGCAGTACTTC.

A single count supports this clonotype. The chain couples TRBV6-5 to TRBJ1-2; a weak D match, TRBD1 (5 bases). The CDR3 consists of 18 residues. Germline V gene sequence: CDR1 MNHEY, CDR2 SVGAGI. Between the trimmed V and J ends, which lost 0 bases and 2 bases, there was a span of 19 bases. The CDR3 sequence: CASSYSTPGMIVNYGYTF. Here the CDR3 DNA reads TGTGCCAGCAGTTACTCGACCCCAGGGATGATAGTAAACTATGGCTACACCTTC.

Written as DNA, the CDR3 is TGTGCCAGCAGTCCGGCGTTACGCGGGGAGCTGTTTTTT. Protein: CASSPALRGELFF. This chain joins TRBV6-1 and TRBJ2-2; D is unresolved. The CDR3 covers 13 residues. Germline V gene sequence: CDR1 MNHNS, CDR2 SASEGT. V was clipped by 5 bases and J by 7 bases, with 11 bases between them.

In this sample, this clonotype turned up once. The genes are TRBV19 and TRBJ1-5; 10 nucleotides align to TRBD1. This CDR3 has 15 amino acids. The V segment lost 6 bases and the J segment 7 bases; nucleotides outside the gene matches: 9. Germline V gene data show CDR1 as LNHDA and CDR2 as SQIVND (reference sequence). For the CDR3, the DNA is TGTGCCAGTAGCGGTTCCGGGACAGGGGCCCAGCCCCAGCATTTT. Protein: CASSGSGTGAQPQHF.

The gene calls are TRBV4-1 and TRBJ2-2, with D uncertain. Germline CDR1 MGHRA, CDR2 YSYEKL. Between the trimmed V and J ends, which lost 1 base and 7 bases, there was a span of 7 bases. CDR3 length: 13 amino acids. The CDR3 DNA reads TGCGCCAGCAGCCAAGTGGGTGTCGGGGAGCTGTTTTTT. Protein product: CASSQVGVGELFF.

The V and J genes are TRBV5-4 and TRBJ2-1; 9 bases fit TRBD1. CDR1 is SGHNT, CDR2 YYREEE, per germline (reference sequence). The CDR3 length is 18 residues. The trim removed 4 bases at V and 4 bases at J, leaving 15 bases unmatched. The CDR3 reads CASSPQTPGQGPYNEQFF. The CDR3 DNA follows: TGTGCCAGCAGCCCCCAAACTCCGGGACAGGGCCCTTACAATGAGCAGTTCTTC.

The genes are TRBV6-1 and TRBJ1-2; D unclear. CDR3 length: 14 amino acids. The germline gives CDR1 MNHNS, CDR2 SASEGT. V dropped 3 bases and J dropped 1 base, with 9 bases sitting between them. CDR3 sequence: CASSERGINYGYTF. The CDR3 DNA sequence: TGTGCCAGCAGTGAGCGCGGGATTAACTATGGCTACACCTTC.

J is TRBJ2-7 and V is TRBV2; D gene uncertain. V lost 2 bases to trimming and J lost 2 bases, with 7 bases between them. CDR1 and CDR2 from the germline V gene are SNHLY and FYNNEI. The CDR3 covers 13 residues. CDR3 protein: CASSELGTYEQYF. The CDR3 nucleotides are TGTGCCAGCAGTGAATTGGGGACCTACGAGCAGTACTTC.

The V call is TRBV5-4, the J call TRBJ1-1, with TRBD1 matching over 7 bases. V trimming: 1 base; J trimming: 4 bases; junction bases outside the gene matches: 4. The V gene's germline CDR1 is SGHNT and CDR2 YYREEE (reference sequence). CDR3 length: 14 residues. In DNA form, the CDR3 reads TGTGCCAGCAGCTTGCTGCAGGGGGGCACTGAAGCTTTCTTT. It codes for CASSLLQGGTEAFF. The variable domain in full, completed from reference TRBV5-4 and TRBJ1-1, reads ETGVTQSPTHLIKTRGQQVTLRCSSQSGHNTVSWYQQALGQGPQFIFQYYREEENGRGNFPPRFSGLQFPNYSSELNVNALELDDSALYLCASSLLQGGTEAFFGQGTRLTVV.